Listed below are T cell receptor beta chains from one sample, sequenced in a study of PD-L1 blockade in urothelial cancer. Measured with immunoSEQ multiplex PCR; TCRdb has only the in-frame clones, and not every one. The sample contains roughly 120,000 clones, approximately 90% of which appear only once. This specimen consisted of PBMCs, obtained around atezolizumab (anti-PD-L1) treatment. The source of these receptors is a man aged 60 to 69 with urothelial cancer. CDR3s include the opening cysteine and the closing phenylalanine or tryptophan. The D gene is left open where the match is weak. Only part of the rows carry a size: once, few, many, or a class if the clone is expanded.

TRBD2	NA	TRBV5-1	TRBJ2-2	TGCGCCAGCAGCTCGACTAGCGGGGGGCCTGCGAACACCGGGGAGCTGTTTTTT	CASSSTSGGPANTGELFF
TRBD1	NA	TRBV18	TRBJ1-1	TGTGCCAGCTCACCAGCCCCGGGAGGGGGCATGGGCACTGAAGCTTTCTTT	CASSPAPGGGMGTEAFF
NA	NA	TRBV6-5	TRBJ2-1	TGTGCCACCACGTCGTTTTTGGGAGACAATGAGCAGTTCTTC	CATTSFLGDNEQFF
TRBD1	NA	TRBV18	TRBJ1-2	TGTGCCAGCTCACCCAAAACGACAGGGGGCCACTATGGCTACACCTTC	CASSPKTTGGHYGYTF
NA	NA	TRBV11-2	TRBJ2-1	TGTGCCAGCAGCTTAGCGGGGGACTACAATGAGCAGTTCTTC	CASSLAGDYNEQFF
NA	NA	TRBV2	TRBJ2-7	TGTGCCAGCAGCTGGAGGACAGAGAACAACGAGCAGTACTTC	CASSWRTENNEQYF
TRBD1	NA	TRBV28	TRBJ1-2	TGTGCCAGCGCACAACCCGCCGGGACAGGGGGCGCGTACTATGGCTACACCTTC	CASAQPAGTGGAYYGYTF
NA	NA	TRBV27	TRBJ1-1	TGTGCCAGCAGCCACCTCGGGACACCGATGAACACTGAAGCTTTCTTT	CASSHLGTPMNTEAFF
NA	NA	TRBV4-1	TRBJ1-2	TGCGCCAGCAGCCAGATCGGAGGAAGCTATGGCTACACCTTC	CASSQIGGSYGYTF
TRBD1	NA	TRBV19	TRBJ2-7	TGTGCCAGTAGTATTAACGACAGGGGGCGCCCCAACGAGCAGTACTTC	CASSINDRGRPNEQYF
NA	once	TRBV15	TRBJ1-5	TGTGCCACCAGCGAAGAGGGGGACCGGGTTGATAATCAGCCCCAGCATTTT	CATSEEGDRVDNQPQHF
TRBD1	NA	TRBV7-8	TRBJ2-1	TGTGCCAGCAGCTCGGACAGGGTGCATGAGCAGTTCTTC	CASSSDRVHEQFF
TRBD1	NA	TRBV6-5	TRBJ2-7	TGTGCCAGCAGTCCCGGGACAGGGGCCCACGAGCAGTACTTC	CASSPGTGAHEQYF
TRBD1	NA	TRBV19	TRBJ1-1	TGTGCCAGTAGTAATGACGGGACAGCGAACACTGAAGCTTTCTTT	CASSNDGTANTEAFF
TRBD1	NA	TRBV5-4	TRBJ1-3	TGTGCCAGCAGCCTTCCAAGACAGGGGGGAAATTCTGGAAACACCATATATTTT	CASSLPRQGGNSGNTIYF
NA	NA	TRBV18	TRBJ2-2	TGTGCCAGCTCACCCCACAGAAACACCGGGGAGCTGTTTTTT	CASSPHRNTGELFF
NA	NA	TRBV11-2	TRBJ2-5	TGTGCCAGCAGCATAAACCAGGGGACCCAGTACTTC	CASSINQGTQYF
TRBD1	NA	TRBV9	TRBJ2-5	TGTGCCAGCAGCCACCGGACAGGGTCGGTCGAGACCCAGTACTTC	CASSHRTGSVETQYF
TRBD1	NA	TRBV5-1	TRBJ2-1	TGCGCCAGCAGCACCTCGGGACAGCTTTACAATGAGCAGTTCTTC	CASSTSGQLYNEQFF
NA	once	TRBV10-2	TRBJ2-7	TGCGCCAGCAGTGCAGACTACCAGCAGTACTTC	CASSADYQQYF
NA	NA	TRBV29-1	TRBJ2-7	TGCAGCGCCCTGACAGATAGTTCCTACGAGCAGTACTTC	CSALTDSSYEQYF
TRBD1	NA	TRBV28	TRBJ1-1	TGTGCCAGCACTGGACAGGTCTTGTTGAACACTGAAGCTTTCTTT	CASTGQVLLNTEAFF
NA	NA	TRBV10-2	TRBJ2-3	TGCGCCAGCGAGGAGGGGACTACGCAGTATTTT	CASEEGTTQYF
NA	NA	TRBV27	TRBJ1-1	TGTGCCAGCACTCCCCTGGGGGGAGTCACTGAAGCTTTCTTT	CASTPLGGVTEAFF
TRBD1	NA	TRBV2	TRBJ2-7	TGTGCCAGCAGCGCCTCCCGGGACAGGGGGATTTACGAGCAGTACTTC	CASSASRDRGIYEQYF
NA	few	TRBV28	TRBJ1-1	TGTGCCAGCAGTCTTCGGACAGCTGAAGCTTTCTTT	CASSLRTAEAFF
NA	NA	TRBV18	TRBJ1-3	TGTGCCAGCTCACCAGGATTGCAGGGGCGGAACACCATATATTTT	CASSPGLQGRNTIYF
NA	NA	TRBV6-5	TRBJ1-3	TGTGCCAGCAGTTACTCGAGGCCCACGTCTGGAAACACCATATATTTT	CASSYSRPTSGNTIYF
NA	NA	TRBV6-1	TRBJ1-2	TGTGCCAGCAGTGAACAGGGACAACCCTATGGCTACACCTTC	CASSEQGQPYGYTF
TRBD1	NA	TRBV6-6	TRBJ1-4	TGTGCCAGCAGAGATACAGGGGGCACTAATGAAAAACTGTTTTTT	CASRDTGGTNEKLFF
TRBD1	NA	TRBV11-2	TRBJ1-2	TGTGCCAGCAGCGCGGAGGGGGCGTGGAGGGGCTACACCTTC	CASSAEGAWRGYTF
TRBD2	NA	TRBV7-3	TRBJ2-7	TGTGCCAGCAGCCCACATCAAGGCGGACTAGCGGGAGGTGAGCAGTACTTC	CASSPHQGGLAGGEQYF
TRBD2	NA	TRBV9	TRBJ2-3	TGTGCCAGCAGCGTAGGTACTAGCGGGACAGATACGCAGTATTTT	CASSVGTSGTDTQYF
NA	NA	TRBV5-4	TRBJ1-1	TGTGCCAGCAGCTTGCGGGGGTTCGGAACTGAAGCTTTCTTT	CASSLRGFGTEAFF
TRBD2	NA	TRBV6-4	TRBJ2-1	TGTGCCAGCAGTGGCGGACTAGCGGAGAACCGCCTTACCTACAATGAGCAGTTCTTC	CASSGGLAENRLTYNEQFF
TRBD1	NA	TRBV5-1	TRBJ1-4	TGCGCCAGCAGCTTGGCCTCAGGGGGCCACGAAAAACTGTTTTTT	CASSLASGGHEKLFF
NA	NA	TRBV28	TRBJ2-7	TGTGCCAGCAGTTTTGGGCTAGCGGAGCAGTACTTC	CASSFGLAEQYF
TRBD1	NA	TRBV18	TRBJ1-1	TGTGCCAGCTCACCCATCGACAGGGACACTGAAGCTTTCTTT	CASSPIDRDTEAFF
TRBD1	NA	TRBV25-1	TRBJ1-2	TGTGCCAGCCAAAGGACAGGGGGCGACTATGGCTACACCTTC	CASQRTGGDYGYTF
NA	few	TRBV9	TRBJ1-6	TGTGCCAGCAGCGTAGGGGGGGGTCCGGATTCACCCCTCCACTTT	CASSVGGGPDSPLHF
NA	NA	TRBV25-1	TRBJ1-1	TGTGCCAGCAGCCGTTTGGCGGGCGAAGCTTTCTTT	CASSRLAGEAFF
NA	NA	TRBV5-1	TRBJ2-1	TGCGCCAGCAAAGGACTGGGAGAATACAATGAGCAGTTCTTC	CASKGLGEYNEQFF
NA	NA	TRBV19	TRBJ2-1	TGTGCCAGTGGCCCGACAGGTCCTCGATACAATGAGCAGTTCTTC	CASGPTGPRYNEQFF
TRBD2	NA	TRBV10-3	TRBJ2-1	TGTGCCACCCAAGGGCGGGAGGGCCACAATGAGCAGTTCTTC	CATQGREGHNEQFF
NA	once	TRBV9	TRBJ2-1	TGTGCCAGCAGCGTAGGTGTAGTAAATGAGCAGTTCTTC	CASSVGVVNEQFF
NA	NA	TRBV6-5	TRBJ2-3	TGTGCCAGCAGTTACTCGCTAACTAACACAGATACGCAGTATTTT	CASSYSLTNTDTQYF
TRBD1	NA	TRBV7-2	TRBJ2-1	TGTGCCAGCAGCTTAGACAGGGGGGATGAGCAGTTCTTC	CASSLDRGDEQFF